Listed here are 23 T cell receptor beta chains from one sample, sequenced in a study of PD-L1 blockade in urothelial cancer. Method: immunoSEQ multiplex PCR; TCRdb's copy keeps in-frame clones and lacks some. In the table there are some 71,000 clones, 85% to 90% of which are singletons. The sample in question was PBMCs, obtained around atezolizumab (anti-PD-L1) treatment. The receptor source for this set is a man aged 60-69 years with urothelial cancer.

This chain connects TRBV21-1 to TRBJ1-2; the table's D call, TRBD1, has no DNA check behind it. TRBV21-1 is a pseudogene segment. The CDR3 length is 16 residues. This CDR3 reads CASSILTGTTNYGYTF. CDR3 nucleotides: TGTGCCAGCAGCATACTGACCGGGACAACTAACTATGGCTACACCTTC.

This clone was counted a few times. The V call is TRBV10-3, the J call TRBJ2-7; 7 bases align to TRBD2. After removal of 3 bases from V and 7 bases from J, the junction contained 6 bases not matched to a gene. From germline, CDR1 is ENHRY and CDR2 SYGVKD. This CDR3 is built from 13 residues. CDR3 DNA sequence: TGTGCCATCAGTGATGGGAGGGAGTGGGAGCAGTACTTC. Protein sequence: CAISDGREWEQYF.

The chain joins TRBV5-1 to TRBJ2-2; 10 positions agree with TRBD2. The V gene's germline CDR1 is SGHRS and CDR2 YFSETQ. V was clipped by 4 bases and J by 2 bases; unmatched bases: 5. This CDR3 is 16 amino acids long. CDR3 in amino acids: CASSRAGGPNTGELFF. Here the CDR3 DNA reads TGCGCCAGCAGCCGAGCGGGGGGGCCTAACACCGGGGAGCTGTTTTTT.

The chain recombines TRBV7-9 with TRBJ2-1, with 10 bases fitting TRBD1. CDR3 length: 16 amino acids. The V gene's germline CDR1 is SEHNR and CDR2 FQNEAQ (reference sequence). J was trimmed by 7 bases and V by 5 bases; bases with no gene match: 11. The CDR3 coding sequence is TGTGCCAGCAGCCGATGGACAGGGGGATTGGTGAATGAGCAGTTCTTC. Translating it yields CASSRWTGGLVNEQFF.

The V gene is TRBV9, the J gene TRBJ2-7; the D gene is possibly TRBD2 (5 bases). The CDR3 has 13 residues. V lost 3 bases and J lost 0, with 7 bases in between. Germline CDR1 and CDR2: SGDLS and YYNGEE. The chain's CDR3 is CASSGRDSYEQYF. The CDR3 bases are TGTGCCAGCAGCGGCCGGGACTCCTACGAGCAGTACTTC.

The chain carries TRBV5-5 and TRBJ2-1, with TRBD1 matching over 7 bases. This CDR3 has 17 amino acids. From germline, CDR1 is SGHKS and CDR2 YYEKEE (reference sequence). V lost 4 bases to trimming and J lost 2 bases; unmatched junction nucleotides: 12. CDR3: CASSNTPGQRPYNEQFF. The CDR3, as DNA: TGTGCCAGCAGCAACACTCCGGGACAGAGGCCCTACAATGAGCAGTTCTTC.

CDR3 bases: TGTGCCAGCAGTCCGGGGGTCAATCAGCCCCAGCATTTT. Its translation is CASSPGVNQPQHF. V usage is TRBV2 and J usage is TRBJ1-5; D is possibly TRBD1 (5 bases). CDR1 is SNHLY and CDR2 is FYNNEI in the germline V gene. The CDR3 runs to 13 residues. V was trimmed by 5 bases and J by 3 bases, leaving 8 bases between them. Full variable domain (missing parts from reference TRBV2 and TRBJ1-5): EPEVTQTPSHQVTQMGQEVILRCVPISNHLYFYWYRQILGQKVEFLVSFYNNEISEKSEIFDDQFSVERPDGSNFTLKIRSTKLEDSAMYFCASSPGVNQPQHFGDGTRLSIL.

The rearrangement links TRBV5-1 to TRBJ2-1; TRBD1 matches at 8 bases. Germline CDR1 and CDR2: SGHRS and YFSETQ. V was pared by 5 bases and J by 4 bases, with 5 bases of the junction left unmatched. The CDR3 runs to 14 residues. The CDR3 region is CASSSRDRYNEQFF. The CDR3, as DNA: TGCGCCAGCAGTTCTCGGGACAGGTACAATGAGCAGTTCTTC. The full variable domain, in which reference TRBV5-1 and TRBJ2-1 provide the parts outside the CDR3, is KAGVTQTPRYLIKTRGQQVTLSCSPISGHRSVSWYQQTPGQGLQFLFEYFSETQRNKGNFPGRFSGRQFSNSRSEMNVSTLELGDSALYLCASSSRDRYNEQFFGPGTRLTVL.

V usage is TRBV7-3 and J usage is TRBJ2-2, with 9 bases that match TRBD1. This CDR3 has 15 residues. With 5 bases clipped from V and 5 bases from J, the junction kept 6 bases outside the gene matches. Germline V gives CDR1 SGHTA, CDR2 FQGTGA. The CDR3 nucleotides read TGTGCCAGCAGCGGACAGGGGTCGGTGACCGGGGAGCTGTTTTTT. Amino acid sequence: CASSGQGSVTGELFF.

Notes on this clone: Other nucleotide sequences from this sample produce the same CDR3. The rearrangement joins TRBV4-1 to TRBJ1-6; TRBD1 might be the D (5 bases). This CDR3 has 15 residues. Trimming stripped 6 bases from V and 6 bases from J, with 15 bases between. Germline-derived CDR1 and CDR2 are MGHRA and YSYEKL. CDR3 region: CASSQTQVTNSPLHF. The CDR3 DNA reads TGCGCCAGCAGTCAAACACAGGTTACTAATTCACCCCTCCACTTT.

CDR3 residues: CASSLPGGNQPQHF. The DNA of the CDR3 is TGTGCCAGCAGCCTTCCGGGTGGCAATCAGCCCCAGCATTTT. The rearrangement joins TRBV28 to TRBJ1-5, with D unresolved. V dropped 6 bases and J dropped 2 bases, with 11 bases sitting between them. This CDR3 region has 14 residues. Germline CDR1 is MDHEN and CDR2 is SYDVKM.

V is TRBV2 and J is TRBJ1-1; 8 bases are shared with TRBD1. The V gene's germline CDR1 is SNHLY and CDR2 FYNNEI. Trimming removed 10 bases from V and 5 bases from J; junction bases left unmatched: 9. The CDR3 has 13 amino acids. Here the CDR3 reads CATAGGAGTEAFF. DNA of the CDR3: TGTGCCACGGCAGGGGGCGCTGGGACTGAAGCTTTCTTT.

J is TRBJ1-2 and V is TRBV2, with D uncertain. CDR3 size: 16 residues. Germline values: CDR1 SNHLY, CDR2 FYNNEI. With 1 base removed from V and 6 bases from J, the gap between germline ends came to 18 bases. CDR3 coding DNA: TGTGCCAGCAGTGAAGAAGAAAAAGATATGGGCGATGGCTACACCTTC. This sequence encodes CASSEEEKDMGDGYTF.

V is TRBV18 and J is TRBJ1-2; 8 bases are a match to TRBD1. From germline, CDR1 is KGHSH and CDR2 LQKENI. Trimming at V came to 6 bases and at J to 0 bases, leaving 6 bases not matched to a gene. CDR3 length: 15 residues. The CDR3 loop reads CASSTGGTSNYGYTF. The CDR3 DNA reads TGTGCCAGCTCTACAGGGGGGACCTCTAACTATGGCTACACCTTC.

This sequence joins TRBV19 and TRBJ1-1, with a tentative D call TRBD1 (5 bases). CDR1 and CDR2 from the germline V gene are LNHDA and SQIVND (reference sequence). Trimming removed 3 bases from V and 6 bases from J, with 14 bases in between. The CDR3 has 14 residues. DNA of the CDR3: TGTGCCAGTAGTATTGTGGGGGGGAATTCTGAAGCTTTCTTT. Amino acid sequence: CASSIVGGNSEAFF.

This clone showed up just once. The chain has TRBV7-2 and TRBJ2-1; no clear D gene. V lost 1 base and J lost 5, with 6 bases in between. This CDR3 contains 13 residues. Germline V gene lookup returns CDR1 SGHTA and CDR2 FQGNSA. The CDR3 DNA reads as TGTGCCAGCAGCTTAGTCTATAACAATGAGCAGTTCTTC. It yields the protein CASSLVYNNEQFF.

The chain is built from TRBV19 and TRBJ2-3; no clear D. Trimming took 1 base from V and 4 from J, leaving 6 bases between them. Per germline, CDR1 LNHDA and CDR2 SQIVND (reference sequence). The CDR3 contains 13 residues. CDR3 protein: CASSIGLADTQYF. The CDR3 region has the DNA TGTGCCAGTAGTATAGGGCTAGCAGATACGCAGTATTTT.

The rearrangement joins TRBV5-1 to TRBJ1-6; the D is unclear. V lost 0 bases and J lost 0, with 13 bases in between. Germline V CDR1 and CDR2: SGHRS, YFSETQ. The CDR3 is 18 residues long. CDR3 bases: TGCGCCAGCAGCTTGGAACCGGGTGGGAGCTCCTATAATTCACCCCTCCACTTT. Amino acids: CASSLEPGGSSYNSPLHF. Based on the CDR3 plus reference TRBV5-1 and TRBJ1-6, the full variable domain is KAGVTQTPRYLIKTRGQQVTLSCSPISGHRSVSWYQQTPGQGLQFLFEYFSETQRNKGNFPGRFSGRQFSNSRSEMNVSTLELGDSALYLCASSLEPGGSSYNSPLHFGNGTRLTVT.

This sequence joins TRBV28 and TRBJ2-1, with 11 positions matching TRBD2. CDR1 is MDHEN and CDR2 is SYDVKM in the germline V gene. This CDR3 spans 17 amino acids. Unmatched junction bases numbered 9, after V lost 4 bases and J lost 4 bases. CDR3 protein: CASSSPRLAGGYNEQFF. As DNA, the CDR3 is TGTGCCAGCAGTTCCCCGAGGCTAGCGGGAGGTTACAATGAGCAGTTCTTC.

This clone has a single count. The CDR3 nucleotides read TGTGCCAGCAGTGGGCAGGGCGTTGCCGGTGGCCAGCCCCAGCATTTT. Its protein product is CASSGQGVAGGQPQHF. V gene TRBV2 combines with J gene TRBJ1-5; TRBD1 is a possible D gene (5 bases). The CDR3 runs to 16 residues. Germline CDR1 SNHLY, CDR2 FYNNEI. Trimming pared 4 bases from V and 7 bases from J, leaving 20 bases between. The variable domain in full, with the rest retrieved from reference TRBV2 and TRBJ1-5, is EPEVTQTPSHQVTQMGQEVILRCVPISNHLYFYWYRQILGQKVEFLVSFYNNEISEKSEIFDDQFSVERPDGSNFTLKIRSTKLEDSAMYFCASSGQGVAGGQPQHFGDGTRLSIL.

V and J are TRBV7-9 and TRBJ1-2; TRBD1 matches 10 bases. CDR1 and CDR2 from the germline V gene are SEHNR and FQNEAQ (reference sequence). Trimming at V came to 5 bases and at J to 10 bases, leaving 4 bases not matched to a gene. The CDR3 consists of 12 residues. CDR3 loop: CASSPGQGFYTF. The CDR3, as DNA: TGTGCCAGCAGCCCGGGACAGGGGTTCTACACCTTC.

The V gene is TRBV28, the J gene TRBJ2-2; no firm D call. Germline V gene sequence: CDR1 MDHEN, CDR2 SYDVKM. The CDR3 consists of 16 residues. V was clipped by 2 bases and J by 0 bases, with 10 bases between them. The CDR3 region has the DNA TGTGCCAGCAGTTTAGTTCGGGTAGCGAACACCGGGGAGCTGTTTTTT. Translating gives CASSLVRVANTGELFF.

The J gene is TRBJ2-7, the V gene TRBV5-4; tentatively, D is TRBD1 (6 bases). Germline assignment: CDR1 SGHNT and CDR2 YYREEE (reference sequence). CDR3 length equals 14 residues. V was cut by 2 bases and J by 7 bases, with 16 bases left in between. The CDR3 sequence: CASSFSRGKLEQYF. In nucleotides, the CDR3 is TGTGCCAGCAGCTTCTCTAGGGGGAAACTAGAGCAGTACTTC. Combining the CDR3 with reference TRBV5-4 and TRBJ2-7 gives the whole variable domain ETGVTQSPTHLIKTRGQQVTLRCSSQSGHNTVSWYQQALGQGPQFIFQYYREEENGRGNFPPRFSGLQFPNYSSELNVNALELDDSALYLCASSFSRGKLEQYFGPGTRLTVT.